The 5 T cell receptor beta chains given below trace back to one sample, sequenced in a study of T-cell reconstitution after alpha-beta-depleted transplantation in children. For TCRbeta, the library was prepared with unique molecular identifiers. Each CDR3 protein is one row after TCRdb ran MiXCR on the PCR reads. The repertoire has roughly 500,000 distinct CDR3 sequences, 30% to 35% of them found once; the top ten carry 2% to 3%. The starting material was PBMCs from the stem cell graft donor, obtained from the stem cell graft. These receptors were taken from a human donor who donated a stem cell graft to a child with aplastic anemia.

This clonotype showed up just a few times. V gene TRBV20-1 combines with J gene TRBJ1-1; 7 bases fit TRBD1. The CDR3 has 15 amino acids. Per the germline V gene, CDR1 is DFQATT and CDR2 is SNEGSKA (reference sequence). The trim removed 5 bases at V and 0 bases at J, leaving 9 bases unmatched. CDR3 sequence reads: CSAQKLQGMNTEAFF. For the CDR3, the DNA is TGCAGTGCTCAGAAGCTACAGGGGATGAACACTGAAGCTTTCTTT.

A few counts support this clonotype. The chain recombines TRBV29-1 with TRBJ2-1; 11 bases line up with TRBD2. The CDR3 totals 18 residues. The ends lost 4 bases at V and 0 bases at J; junction bases unmatched: 11. Germline V gives CDR1 SQVTM, CDR2 ANQGSEA. DNA for the CDR3: TGCAGCGTTGCCCCGGGACTAGCGGCTCAGAGCTCCTACAATGAGCAGTTCTTC. It is translated as CSVAPGLAAQSSYNEQFF.

V usage is TRBV5-1 and J usage is TRBJ2-1; unclear D gene. V lost 4 bases and J 6 bases, leaving 8 bases between the germline ends. The CDR3 extends over 12 amino acids. CDR1 and CDR2 (germline): SGHRS, YFSETQ. CDR3 residues: CASSLSPNEQFF. CDR3 DNA: TGCGCCAGCAGCCTCAGCCCCAATGAGCAGTTCTTC.

The chain is built from TRBV11-1 and TRBJ2-3, with 15 positions matching TRBD2. Germline lookup yields CDR1 SGHAT and CDR2 FQDESV (reference sequence). V gave up 5 bases and J gave up 0 bases; unmatched junction bases: 6. CDR3 length: 18 amino acids. CDR3 sequence (DNA): TGTGCCAGCAGCGATCCGGGACTAGCGGGAGGAAGCACAGATACGCAGTATTTT. Its translation is CASSDPGLAGGSTDTQYF.

The chain employs TRBV5-1 and TRBJ1-2; D is unresolved. Germline V gene lookup returns CDR1 SGHRS and CDR2 YFSETQ. The CDR3 extends over 10 amino acids. The ends were cut back, 9 bases at V and 8 bases at J, with 11 bases in the middle. The CDR3 DNA is TGCGCCACCGGGCCCCTCGGCTACACCTTC. The encoded protein is CATGPLGYTF.